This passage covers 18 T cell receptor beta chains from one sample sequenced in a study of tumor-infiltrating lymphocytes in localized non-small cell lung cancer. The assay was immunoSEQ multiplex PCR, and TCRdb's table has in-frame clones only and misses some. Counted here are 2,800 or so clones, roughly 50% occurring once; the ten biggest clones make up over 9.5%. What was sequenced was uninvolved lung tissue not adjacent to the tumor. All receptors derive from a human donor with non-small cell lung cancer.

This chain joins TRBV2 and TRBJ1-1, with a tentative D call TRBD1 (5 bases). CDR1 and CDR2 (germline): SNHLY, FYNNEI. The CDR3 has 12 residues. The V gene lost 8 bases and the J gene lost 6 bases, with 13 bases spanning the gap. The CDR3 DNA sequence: TGTGCCAGCGCGACAGAAGGGGCTGAAGCTTTCTTT. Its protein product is CASATEGAEAFF. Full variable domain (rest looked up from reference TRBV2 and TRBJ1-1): EPEVTQTPSHQVTQMGQEVILRCVPISNHLYFYWYRQILGQKVEFLVSFYNNEISEKSEIFDDQFSVERPDGSNFTLKIRSTKLEDSAMYFCASATEGAEAFFGQGTRLTVV.

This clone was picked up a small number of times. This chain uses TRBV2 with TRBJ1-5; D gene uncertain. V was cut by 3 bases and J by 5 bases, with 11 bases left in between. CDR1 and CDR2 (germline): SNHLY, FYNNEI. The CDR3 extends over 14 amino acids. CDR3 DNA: TGTGCCAGCAGTGAGAGACCGGGTTATCAGCCCCAGCATTTT. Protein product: CASSERPGYQPQHF.

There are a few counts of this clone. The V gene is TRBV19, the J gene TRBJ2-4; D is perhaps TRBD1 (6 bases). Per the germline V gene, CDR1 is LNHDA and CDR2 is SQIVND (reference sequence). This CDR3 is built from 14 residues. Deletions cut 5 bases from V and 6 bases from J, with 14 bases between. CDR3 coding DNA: TGTGCCAGTAGTGCAACAGGGTTGGGAAACATTCAGTACTTC. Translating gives CASSATGLGNIQYF.

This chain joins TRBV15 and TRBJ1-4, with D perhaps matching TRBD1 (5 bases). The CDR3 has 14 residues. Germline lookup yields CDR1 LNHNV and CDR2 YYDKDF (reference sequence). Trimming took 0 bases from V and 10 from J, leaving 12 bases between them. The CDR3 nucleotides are TGTGCCACCAGCAGAGATGCGGGGCTGGGAAAACTGTTTTTT. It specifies CATSRDAGLGKLFF.

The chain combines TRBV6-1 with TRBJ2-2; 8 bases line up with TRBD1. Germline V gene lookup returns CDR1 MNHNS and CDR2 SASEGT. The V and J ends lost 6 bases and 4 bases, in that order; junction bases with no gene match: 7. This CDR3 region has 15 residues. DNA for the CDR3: TGTGCCAGCAGGAGAGGACAGGGAGGCACCGGGGAGCTGTTTTTT. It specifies CASRRGQGGTGELFF.

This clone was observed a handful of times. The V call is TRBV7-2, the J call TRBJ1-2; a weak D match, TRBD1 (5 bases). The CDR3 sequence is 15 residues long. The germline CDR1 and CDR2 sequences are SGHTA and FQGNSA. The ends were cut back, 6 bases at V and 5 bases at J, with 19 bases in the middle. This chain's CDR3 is CASSVWGRGLYGYTF. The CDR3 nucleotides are TGTGCCAGCAGTGTCTGGGGAAGGGGACTGTATGGCTACACCTTC.

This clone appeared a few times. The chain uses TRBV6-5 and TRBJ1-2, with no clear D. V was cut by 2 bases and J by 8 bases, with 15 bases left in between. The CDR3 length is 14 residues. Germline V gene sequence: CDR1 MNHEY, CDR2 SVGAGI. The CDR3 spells CASSYKGGVGGYTF. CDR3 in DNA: TGTGCCAGCAGTTACAAGGGAGGAGTGGGCGGCTACACCTTC.

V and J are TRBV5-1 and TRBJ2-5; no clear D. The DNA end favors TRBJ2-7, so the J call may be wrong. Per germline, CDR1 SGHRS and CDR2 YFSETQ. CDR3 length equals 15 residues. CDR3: CASRDRRNYAYEQYF. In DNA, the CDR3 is TGCGCCAGCAGGGACCGACGGAATTATGCCTACGAGCAGTACTTC.

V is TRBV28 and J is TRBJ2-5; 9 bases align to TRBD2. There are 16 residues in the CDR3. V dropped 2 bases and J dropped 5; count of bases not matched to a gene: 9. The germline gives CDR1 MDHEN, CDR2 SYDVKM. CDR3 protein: CASSLMAGGPQETQYF. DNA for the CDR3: TGTGCCAGCAGTTTAATGGCGGGAGGGCCACAGGAGACCCAGTACTTC.

The CDR3 DNA sequence: TGTGCCAGTGAGCGGGGGATTAATGAAAAACTGTTTTTT. Translated, it gives CASERGINEKLFF. The chain employs TRBV19 and TRBJ1-4, with D possibly TRBD1 on 5 matching bases. Trimming left V 8 bases short and J 4 bases short, with 11 bases between. CDR1 LNHDA and CDR2 SQIVND come from the germline V gene (reference sequence). The CDR3 loop spans 13 amino acids.

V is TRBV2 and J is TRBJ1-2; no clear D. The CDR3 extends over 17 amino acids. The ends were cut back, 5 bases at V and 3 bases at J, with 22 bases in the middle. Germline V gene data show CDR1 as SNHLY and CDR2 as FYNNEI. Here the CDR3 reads CASSLQLRRDYHYGYTF. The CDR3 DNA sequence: TGTGCCAGCAGTCTCCAGCTGAGGAGGGATTATCACTATGGCTACACCTTC.

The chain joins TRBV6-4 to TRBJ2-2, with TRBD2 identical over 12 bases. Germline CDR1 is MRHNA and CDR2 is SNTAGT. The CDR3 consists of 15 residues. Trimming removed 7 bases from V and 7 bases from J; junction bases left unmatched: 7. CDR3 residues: CASKLTSGSGGELFF. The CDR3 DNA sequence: TGTGCCAGCAAGCTGACTAGCGGGAGTGGCGGGGAGCTGTTTTTT.

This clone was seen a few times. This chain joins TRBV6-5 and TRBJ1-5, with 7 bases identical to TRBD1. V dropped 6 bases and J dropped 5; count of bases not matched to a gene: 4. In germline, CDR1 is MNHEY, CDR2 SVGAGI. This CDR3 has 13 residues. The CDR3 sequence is CASRPGQYQPQHF. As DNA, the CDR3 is TGTGCCAGCAGACCGGGACAGTATCAGCCCCAGCATTTT.

The CDR3 here is CASSGRTTSRGTGELFF. In DNA form, the CDR3 reads TGTGCCAGCAGTGGTAGGACCACTTCGAGGGGGACCGGGGAGCTGTTTTTT. V and J are TRBV2 and TRBJ2-2; possibly TRBD1 for D (6 bases). The length of the CDR3 is 17 residues. Germline CDR1 is SNHLY and CDR2 is FYNNEI. Trimming removed 4 bases from V and 5 bases from J, with 20 bases in between.

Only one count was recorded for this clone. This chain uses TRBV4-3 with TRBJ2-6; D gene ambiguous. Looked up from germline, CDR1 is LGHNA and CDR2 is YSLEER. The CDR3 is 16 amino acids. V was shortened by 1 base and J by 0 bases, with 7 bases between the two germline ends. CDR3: CASSQGRISGANVLTF. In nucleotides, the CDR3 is TGCGCCAGCAGCCAAGGAAGAATCTCTGGGGCCAACGTCCTGACTTTC.

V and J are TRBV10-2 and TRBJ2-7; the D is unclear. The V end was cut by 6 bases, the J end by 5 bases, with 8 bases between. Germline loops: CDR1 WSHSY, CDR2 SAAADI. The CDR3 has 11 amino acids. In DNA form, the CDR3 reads TGCGCCAGCAGACAAATAGACGAGCAGTACTTC. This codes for CASRQIDEQYF.

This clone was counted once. CDR3 region: CASSSGPDNYGYTF. The CDR3 DNA reads as TGTGCCAGCAGTTCAGGGCCGGATAACTATGGCTACACCTTC. The chain links TRBV28 to TRBJ1-2; D possibly corresponds to TRBD1 (5 bases). The V gene lost 4 bases and the J gene lost 1 base, with 10 bases spanning the gap. Germline values: CDR1 MDHEN, CDR2 SYDVKM. The CDR3 has 14 residues.

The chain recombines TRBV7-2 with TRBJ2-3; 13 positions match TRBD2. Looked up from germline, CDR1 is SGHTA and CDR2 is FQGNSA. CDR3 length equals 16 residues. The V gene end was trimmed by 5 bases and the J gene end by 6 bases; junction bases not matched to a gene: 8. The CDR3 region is CASSLGTSGTYDTQYF. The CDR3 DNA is TGTGCCAGCAGCCTCGGGACTAGCGGGACTTACGATACGCAGTATTTT.